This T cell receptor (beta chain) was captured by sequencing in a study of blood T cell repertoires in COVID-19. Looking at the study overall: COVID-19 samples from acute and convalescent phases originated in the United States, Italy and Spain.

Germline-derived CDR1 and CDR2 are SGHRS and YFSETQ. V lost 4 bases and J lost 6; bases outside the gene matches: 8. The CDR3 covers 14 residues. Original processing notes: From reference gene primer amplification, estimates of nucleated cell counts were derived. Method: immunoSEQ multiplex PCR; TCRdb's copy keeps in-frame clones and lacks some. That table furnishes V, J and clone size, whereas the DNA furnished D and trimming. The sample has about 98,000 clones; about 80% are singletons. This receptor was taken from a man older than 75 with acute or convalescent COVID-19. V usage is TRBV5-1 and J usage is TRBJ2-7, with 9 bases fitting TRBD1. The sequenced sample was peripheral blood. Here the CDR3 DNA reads TGCGCCAGCAGCGGTACCGGGACAGGGAGCGAGCAGTACTTC. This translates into CASSGTGTGSEQYF.